The 10 T cell receptor beta chains given below trace back to one sample, sequenced in a study of shared clonotypes between healthy human individuals. Profiled with immunoSEQ multiplex PCR; TCRdb holds only in-frame clones, not every one. The table has around 1.9 million clones, about 93% seen once; the top ten hold 1.5% to 2%. Naive CD8 populations comprised CD45RO-negative cells positively selected for CCR7, excluding terminally differentiated effector memory CD45RA+ cells. Sequenced material: naive CD8+ T cells from PBMCs. The source is a man aged 18 to 29 in good health. Some clones in this sample may be carry-over from other donors' samples.

This chain links TRBV4-3 with TRBJ2-5, with 10 bases identical to TRBD1. V was clipped by 0 bases and J by 5 bases; unmatched bases: 12. CDR3 length: 18 residues. Germline-derived CDR1 and CDR2 are LGHNA and YSLEER. The CDR3 sequence: CASSQELGDRGSRETQYF. The CDR3 coding sequence is TGCGCCAGCAGCCAAGAGCTCGGGGACAGGGGTTCGCGGGAGACCCAGTACTTC.

The chain links TRBV28 to TRBJ1-1; D gene uncertain. Germline V gives CDR1 MDHEN, CDR2 SYDVKM. The ends were cut back, 3 bases at V and 1 base at J, with 15 bases in the middle. The CDR3 runs 16 residues. The CDR3 coding sequence is TGTGCCAGCAGTTTCCCCTCCCTTGGAACGAACACTGAAGCTTTCTTT. Amino acid sequence: CASSFPSLGTNTEAFF.

The V and J genes are TRBV4-1 and TRBJ2-1, with D perhaps TRBD2 (6 bases). Germline-derived CDR1 and CDR2 are MGHRA and YSYEKL. V lost 1 base, J lost 10 bases, and 17 bases lay in between. This CDR3 is built from 15 residues. The CDR3: CASSQVRLASNEQFF. Here the CDR3 DNA reads TGCGCCAGCAGCCAAGTCCGGCTAGCGAGTAACGAGCAGTTCTTC.

The rearrangement links TRBV5-5 to TRBJ1-1; no clear D. The CDR3 consists of 16 residues. CDR1 is SGHKS and CDR2 is YYEKEE in the germline V gene (reference sequence). Between the trimmed V and J ends, which lost 0 bases and 0 bases, there was a span of 12 bases. The CDR3 is CASSLAVVVVNTEAFF. The CDR3 coding sequence is TGTGCCAGCAGCTTGGCCGTTGTAGTAGTGAACACTGAAGCTTTCTTT. Full variable domain (rest looked up from reference TRBV5-5 and TRBJ1-1): DAGVTQSPTHLIKTRGQQVTLRCSPISGHKSVSWYQQVLGQGPQFIFQYYEKEERGRGNFPDRFSARQFPNYSSELNVNALLLGDSALYLCASSLAVVVVNTEAFFGQGTRLTVV.

This clone is a singleton in its sample. The chain recombines TRBV9 with TRBJ2-1; 11 positions match TRBD2. The CDR3 runs 14 residues. The ends lost 2 bases at V and 9 bases at J; junction bases unmatched: 4. Germline V gene sequence: CDR1 SGDLS, CDR2 YYNGEE. The CDR3 nucleotides are TGTGCCAGCAGCGTCACGGGACTAGCGGTTGAGCAGTTCTTC. Amino acids: CASSVTGLAVEQFF. The full variable domain, completed using reference TRBV9 and TRBJ2-1, is DSGVTQTPKHLITATGQRVTLRCSPRSGDLSVYWYQQSLDQGLQFLIQYYNGEERAKGNILERFSAQQFPDLHSELNLSSLELGDSALYFCASSVTGLAVEQFFGPGTRLTVL.

The gene calls are TRBV27 and TRBJ2-7; a weak D match, TRBD1 (5 bases). The CDR3 totals 14 residues. Germline CDR1 and CDR2: MNHEY and SMNVEV (reference sequence). V was cut by 3 bases and J by 7 bases, with 16 bases left in between. Written as DNA, the CDR3 is TGTGCCAGCAGTTTTCAGGGCCCTTTCGGAGAGCAGTACTTC. As protein: CASSFQGPFGEQYF.

V is TRBV19 and J is TRBJ2-2, with D tentatively TRBD1 (6 bases). This CDR3 has 12 residues. Trimming cost V 5 bases and J 9 bases, with 10 bases left between them. Germline-derived CDR1 and CDR2 are LNHDA and SQIVND (reference sequence). The CDR3 region is CASSHGGWELFF. DNA of the CDR3: TGTGCCAGTAGTCATGGGGGCTGGGAGCTGTTTTTT.

V usage is TRBV27 and J usage is TRBJ1-5; no definite D call. The CDR3 contains 15 residues. The V end was cut by 2 bases, the J end by 6 bases, with 14 bases between. Germline V lookup: CDR1 MNHEY, CDR2 SMNVEV (reference sequence). CDR3 in amino acids: CASSLGGEGGQPQHF. Here the CDR3 DNA reads TGTGCCAGCAGTTTAGGCGGGGAGGGTGGTCAGCCCCAGCATTTT.

This clone was observed once. The chain is built from TRBV5-1 and TRBJ2-1, with 8 bases that match TRBD2. V gave up 0 bases and J gave up 7 bases; unmatched junction bases: 6. The V gene's germline CDR1 is SGHRS and CDR2 YFSETQ. The CDR3 loop spans 15 amino acids. CDR3 loop: CASSLVGSGMNEQFF. CDR3 sequence (DNA): TGCGCCAGCAGCTTGGTCGGTAGCGGGATGAATGAGCAGTTCTTC.

The rearrangement uses TRBV28 and TRBJ2-5; D is unclear. V gave up 3 bases and J gave up 14 bases, with 22 bases separating them. The CDR3 loop spans 14 amino acids. Germline V gene lookup returns CDR1 MDHEN and CDR2 SYDVKM. CDR3 sequence (DNA): TGTGCCAGCAGTTTCTTAGGAGATCCACCTTTTCTATACTTC. This gives the protein CASSFLGDPPFLYF.